This is a list of T cell receptor beta chains from one sample in a study of T cell repertoires in cytomegalovirus infection. MiXCR, applied by TCRdb to the reads, yields one record per CDR3 protein. The sample records roughly 500,000 distinct CDR3 sequences, more than 15% being singletons. The specimen sequenced was CD8+ T cells from PBMCs. The receptors originated from a human donor in good health (CMV status not recorded). Some clones in this sample may be carry-over from other donors' samples. Each CDR3 is given with its conserved first and last residue. D genes are given only for firm matches. Where a row states a size, it is once, few, many or the class of an expanded clone; other rows omit it.

V: TRBV7-3; J: TRBJ2-3; size: -; D: TRBD2; CDR3: CTSSLNLAGGPTDTQYF; DNA: TGTACCAGCAGCTTAAACCTAGCGGGAGGGCCCACAGATACGCAGTATTTT
V: TRBV10-3; J: TRBJ2-3; size: -; D: -; CDR3: CAISESGAGGIGTDTQYF; DNA: TGTGCCATCAGTGAGTCGGGCGCCGGCGGGATTGGCACAGATACGCAGTATTTT
V: TRBV3-1; J: TRBJ2-1; size: -; D: TRBD1; CDR3: CASSPWGQGDSFF; DNA: TGTGCCAGCAGCCCCTGGGGACAGGGGGACAGCTTCTTC
V: TRBV19; J: TRBJ1-1; size: few; D: -; CDR3: CASSITGTTAEAFF; DNA: TGTGCCAGTAGTATCACCGGGACGACCGCTGAAGCTTTCTTT
V: TRBV2; J: TRBJ2-4; size: few; D: -; CDR3: CASQAWGLENIQYF; DNA: TGTGCCAGCCAGGCCTGGGGGCTCGAAAACATTCAGTACTTC
V: TRBV7-2; J: TRBJ1-2; size: many; D: -; CDR3: CASSLALPGDGYTF; DNA: TGTGCCAGCAGCTTAGCACTCCCAGGGGATGGCTACACCTTC
V: TRBV7-3; J: TRBJ2-2; size: -; D: TRBD2; CDR3: CASSGPGLAGARNTGELFF; DNA: TGTGCCAGCAGTGGACCGGGACTAGCGGGGGCAAGGAACACCGGGGAGCTGTTTTTT
V: TRBV7-9; J: TRBJ2-7; size: many; D: -; CDR3: CASSLRDSGGYEQYF; DNA: TGTGCCAGCAGCTTGCGAGACTCCGGCGGCTACGAGCAGTACTTC
V: TRBV12-3/TRBV12-4; J: TRBJ2-3; size: many; D: TRBD2; CDR3: CASSLAWEGGDTQYF; DNA: TGTGCCAGCAGTTTAGCGTGGGAGGGAGGAGATACGCAGTATTTT
V: TRBV7-8; J: TRBJ2-7; size: -; D: TRBD2; CDR3: CASSLGLAGDQLGSYEQYF; DNA: TGTGCCAGCAGCTTAGGTCTAGCGGGAGATCAGTTGGGCTCCTACGAGCAGTACTTC
V: TRBV9; J: TRBJ2-5; size: -; D: TRBD1; CDR3: CASSPQTGAGETQYF; DNA: TGTGCCAGCAGCCCTCAGACAGGGGCAGGGGAGACCCAGTACTTC
V: TRBV20-1; J: TRBJ1-2; size: -; D: -; CDR3: CSARDRRYRSYGYTF; DNA: TGCAGTGCTAGAGATCGGCGCTACCGGAGCTATGGCTACACCTTC
V: TRBV11-2; J: TRBJ1-1; size: few; D: -; CDR3: CASADRNTEAFF; DNA: TGTGCCAGCGCGGACCGGAACACTGAAGCTTTCTTT
V: TRBV28; J: TRBJ1-6; size: -; D: TRBD1; CDR3: CASSTTGPVSPLHF; DNA: TGTGCCAGCAGTACGACAGGGCCGGTGTCACCCCTCCACTTT
V: TRBV7-9; J: TRBJ1-4; size: many; D: -; CDR3: CASSLDRHSNEKLFF; DNA: TGTGCCAGCAGCTTAGACAGACATTCTAATGAAAAACTGTTTTTT
V: TRBV5-1; J: TRBJ2-1; size: few; D: -; CDR3: CASRNTETRYNEQFF; DNA: TGCGCCAGCAGAAATACAGAGACACGCTACAATGAGCAGTTCTTC
V: TRBV15; J: TRBJ2-5; size: -; D: TRBD1; CDR3: CATSRATGANQETQYF; DNA: TGTGCCACCAGCAGAGCGACAGGGGCGAATCAAGAGACCCAGTACTTC
V: TRBV30; J: TRBJ1-2; size: -; D: -; CDR3: CAWSLRVGGYTF; DNA: TGTGCCTGGAGCCTTCGGGTGGGTGGCTACACCTTC
V: TRBV24-1; J: TRBJ2-1; size: -; D: TRBD2; CDR3: CAIGLANNYNEQFF; DNA: TGTGCCATCGGACTAGCGAACAACTACAATGAGCAGTTCTTC
V: TRBV6-5; J: TRBJ1-1; size: many; D: -; CDR3: CASSDDGENTEAFF; DNA: TGTGCCAGCAGCGACGACGGGGAGAACACTGAAGCTTTCTTT
V: TRBV24-1; J: TRBJ1-1; size: -; D: -; CDR3: CATSDVGTEAFF; DNA: TGTGCCACCAGTGACGTGGGGACTGAAGCTTTCTTT
V: TRBV28; J: TRBJ2-1; size: few; D: -; CDR3: CASEGDELEQFF; DNA: TGTGCCAGCGAGGGAGATGAGTTAGAGCAGTTCTTC
V: TRBV7-9; J: TRBJ1-1; size: many; D: -; CDR3: CASSLVSQGPGTEAFF; DNA: TGTGCCAGCAGCTTAGTATCGCAGGGGCCGGGAACTGAAGCTTTCTTT
V: TRBV29-1; J: TRBJ1-1; size: many; D: -; CDR3: CSVGQDSRDTEAFF; DNA: TGCAGCGTTGGGCAGGACAGTCGGGACACTGAAGCTTTCTTT
V: TRBV4-2; J: TRBJ2-3; size: few; D: -; CDR3: CASSQGTRSTDTQYF; DNA: TGTGCCAGCAGCCAAGGTACGAGATCCACAGATACGCAGTATTTT
V: TRBV27; J: TRBJ1-6; size: many; D: -; CDR3: CASSWGSNSPLHF; DNA: TGTGCCAGCAGTTGGGGTTCTAATTCACCCCTCCACTTT
V: TRBV28; J: TRBJ2-1; size: many; D: TRBD2; CDR3: CASSTGASGRRGYNEQFF; DNA: TGTGCCAGCAGCACCGGGGCTAGCGGGAGGCGAGGCTACAATGAGCAGTTCTTC
V: TRBV12-3/TRBV12-4; J: TRBJ2-7; size: few; D: TRBD2; CDR3: CASSFNPGRASTYEQYF; DNA: TGTGCCAGCAGTTTTAACCCCGGGAGGGCTTCTACCTACGAGCAGTACTTC
V: TRBV27; J: TRBJ2-1; size: -; D: -; CDR3: CASRRPASYNEQFF; DNA: TGTGCCAGCAGACGACCCGCATCCTACAATGAGCAGTTCTTC
V: TRBV5-1; J: TRBJ1-1; size: few; D: -; CDR3: CASSEESPINTEAFF; DNA: TGCGCCAGCAGCGAGGAAAGCCCCATAAACACTGAAGCTTTCTTT
V: TRBV24-1; J: TRBJ2-1; size: many; D: -; CDR3: CATSDFGGEKHNEQFF; DNA: TGTGCCACCAGTGATTTTGGAGGGGAGAAACACAATGAGCAGTTCTTC
V: TRBV28; J: TRBJ2-5; size: many; D: -; CDR3: CASSFIGETQYF; DNA: TGTGCCAGCAGTTTTATTGGTGAGACCCAGTACTTC
V: TRBV12-3/TRBV12-4; J: TRBJ1-6; size: many; D: -; CDR3: CASSLTRGGGNSPLHF; DNA: TGTGCCAGCAGTTTAACGAGGGGTGGGGGGAATTCACCCCTCCACTTT
V: TRBV29-1; J: TRBJ2-7; size: -; D: -; CDR3: CSVLKRNSYEQYF; DNA: TGCAGCGTTCTTAAGCGGAACTCCTACGAGCAGTACTTC
V: TRBV5-1; J: TRBJ2-5; size: -; D: TRBD2; CDR3: CASSRTSGREETQYF; DNA: TGCGCCAGCAGCAGGACTAGCGGGAGGGAAGAGACCCAGTACTTC
V: TRBV4-1; J: TRBJ2-5; size: few; D: TRBD2; CDR3: CASSPAGISTQYF; DNA: TGCGCCAGCAGCCCAGCGGGGATCTCGACCCAGTACTTC
V: TRBV27; J: TRBJ2-5; size: few; D: -; CDR3: CASSLSGTQETQYF; DNA: TGTGCCAGCAGTTTATCCGGGACCCAAGAGACCCAGTACTTC
V: TRBV27; J: TRBJ2-3; size: few; D: TRBD2; CDR3: CASSLSGPPGGFTDTQYF; DNA: TGTGCCAGCAGTTTATCGGGCCCCCCGGGAGGATTCACAGATACGCAGTATTTT
V: TRBV7-9; J: TRBJ1-2; size: few; D: TRBD1; CDR3: CASSSGTGQDYGYTF; DNA: TGTGCCAGCAGCTCCGGGACAGGGCAGGACTATGGCTACACCTTC
V: TRBV7-9; J: TRBJ2-6; size: many; D: -; CDR3: CASSLGGTGANVLTF; DNA: TGTGCCAGCAGCTTAGGGGGAACTGGGGCCAACGTCCTGACTTTC
V: TRBV12-3/TRBV12-4; J: TRBJ2-3; size: few; D: -; CDR3: CASSAGIGRLSDTQYF; DNA: TGTGCCAGCAGTGCCGGAATAGGAAGGTTATCAGATACGCAGTATTTT
V: TRBV5-4; J: TRBJ1-1; size: few; D: -; CDR3: CASSFWGGSLEAFF; DNA: TGTGCCAGCAGCTTTTGGGGGGGAAGTTTGGAGGCTTTCTTT
V: TRBV28; J: TRBJ1-2; size: -; D: -; CDR3: CASSLPLTDYGYTF; DNA: TGTGCCAGCAGTTTACCCTTAACGGACTATGGCTACACCTTC
V: TRBV2; J: TRBJ1-5; size: -; D: -; CDR3: CASSEYFNQPQHF; DNA: TGTGCCAGCAGTGAGTATTTCAATCAGCCCCAGCATTTT
V: TRBV19; J: TRBJ1-1; size: -; D: -; CDR3: CASTEGGGRTEAFF; DNA: TGTGCCAGTACCGAGGGGGGGGGTCGGACTGAAGCTTTCTTT
V: TRBV7-9; J: TRBJ2-7; size: few; D: -; CDR3: CASSSQENNYEQYF; DNA: TGTGCCAGCAGCTCCCAGGAGAACAACTACGAGCAGTACTTC
V: TRBV19; J: TRBJ1-1; size: few; D: TRBD1; CDR3: CASSAAGQGVWETEAFF; DNA: TGTGCCAGTAGTGCCGCAGGACAGGGGGTCTGGGAGACTGAAGCTTTCTTT
V: TRBV20-1; J: TRBJ2-1; size: -; D: TRBD2; CDR3: CSASASGMGRNEQFF; DNA: TGCAGTGCTTCTGCCAGCGGGATGGGTCGTAATGAGCAGTTCTTC
V: TRBV20-1; J: TRBJ1-2; size: -; D: TRBD1; CDR3: CSAHRGLDGYTF; DNA: TGCAGTGCCCACAGGGGGCTGGATGGCTACACCTTC
V: TRBV7-6; J: TRBJ2-1; size: many; D: -; CDR3: CASSFVLARYNEQFF; DNA: TGTGCCAGCAGCTTCGTGCTAGCGAGATACAATGAGCAGTTCTTC
V: TRBV28; J: TRBJ2-5; size: many; D: -; CDR3: CASSLVSQRNQETQYF; DNA: TGTGCCAGCAGTTTAGTGAGTCAGCGGAACCAAGAGACCCAGTACTTC